These T cell receptor beta chains were read from a single sample in a study of shared clonotypes between healthy human individuals. Using immunoSEQ multiplex PCR, the repertoire was profiled, and TCRdb retains in-frame clones only, with some absent. Of around 600,000 clones listed, approximately 96% are singletons. The sequencing sample was made of naive CD8+ T cells sorted from blood. These receptors were collected from a woman aged 25 to 45 in good health. CDR3s leave out the opening cysteine and the closing phenylalanine or tryptophan. Each record gives: J gene, V gene, clone size, CDR3 protein. Size is omitted from some rows. Given values are once, few, many or a class for expanded clones.

TRBJ2-6	TRBV29-1	NA	SVPGSGANVLT
TRBJ2-3	TRBV25-1	NA	ASSDSDTQY
TRBJ2-7	TRBV4-1	NA	ASSQTNVDSSYEQY
TRBJ2-7	TRBV19	once	ASRLGQGGSYEQY
TRBJ1-2	TRBV7-8	NA	ASSLFGDRIFNYGYT
TRBJ2-7	TRBV5-1	NA	ASSWGQHYEQY
TRBJ2-2	TRBV30	NA	AGLVSGELF
TRBJ2-1	TRBV13	NA	ASSLGAGRGEQF
TRBJ2-3	TRBV28	NA	ASSIISDRYTDTQY
TRBJ2-7	TRBV7-2	NA	ASSEGQLYEQY
TRBJ2-5	TRBV5-6	NA	ASSPPAGETQY
TRBJ1-2	TRBV28	NA	ASTDEGFGYT
TRBJ2-1	TRBV6-1	once	ASRPPSREDNEQF
TRBJ2-7	TRBV28	NA	ASSLLGQNAYEQY
TRBJ2-1	TRBV7-8	NA	ASSSRTGAYNEQF
NA	TRBV4-2	NA	ASSQEAGEYEQY
TRBJ2-7	TRBV28	NA	ASNNLGGNFYEQY
TRBJ2-1	TRBV5-1	NA	ASSFSGSSYNEQF
TRBJ2-5	TRBV19	NA	ASSDKLVGLQETQY
TRBJ2-7	TRBV14	once	ASSTTGESSYEQY
TRBJ2-3	TRBV5-1	NA	ASSLALAGGPWGADTQY
TRBJ2-7	TRBV27	NA	ASRPFTGIPYEQY
TRBJ1-1	TRBV27	once	ASRTGFTEAF
TRBJ2-3	TRBV27	NA	ASSVPGLAGTDTQY
TRBJ2-2	TRBV28	NA	ASRSPGRSRRTGELF
TRBJ2-2	TRBV7-2	once	ASSRSGVWGGGELF
TRBJ1-1	TRBV14	NA	ASRGLNTEAF
TRBJ1-5	TRBV19	NA	ASSIVGLGALNQPQH
TRBJ1-1	TRBV28	NA	ASSLWGQGIEAF
TRBJ2-2	TRBV7-9	NA	ASSLTSGRNTGELF
TRBJ1-4	TRBV7-8	NA	ASSLIQGPNEKLF
TRBJ1-4	TRBV2	NA	ASSFRDSNEKLF
TRBJ2-2	TRBV20-1	once	SARQAGELF
TRBJ2-1	TRBV2	NA	ASTQGIAGGPYEQF
TRBJ1-5	TRBV5-5	NA	ASSSDGDQPQH
TRBJ2-2	TRBV5-8	once	ASSSDRGAGELF
TRBJ2-1	TRBV28	NA	AKSGTTQF
TRBJ1-1	TRBV7-9	once	ASSSYRGQDEAF
TRBJ2-5	TRBV5-1	NA	ASSKDTSEETQY
TRBJ1-2	TRBV19	NA	ASSIVQGHYGYT
TRBJ2-2	TRBV4-1	NA	ASSHGTPFPGELF
NA	TRBV29-1	NA	SVVSPRKGEQY
TRBJ2-2	TRBV6-1	NA	ASAVIDTGELF